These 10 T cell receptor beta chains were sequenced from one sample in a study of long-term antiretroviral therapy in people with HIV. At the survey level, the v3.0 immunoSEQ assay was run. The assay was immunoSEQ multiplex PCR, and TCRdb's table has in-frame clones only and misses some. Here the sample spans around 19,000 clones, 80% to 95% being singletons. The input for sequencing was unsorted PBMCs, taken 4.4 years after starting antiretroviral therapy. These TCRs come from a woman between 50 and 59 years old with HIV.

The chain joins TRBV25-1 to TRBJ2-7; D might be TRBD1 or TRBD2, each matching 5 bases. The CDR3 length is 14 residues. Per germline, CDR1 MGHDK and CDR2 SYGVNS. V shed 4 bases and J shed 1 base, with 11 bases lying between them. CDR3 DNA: TGTGCCAGCAGTGGTGCCGGGGCGTCCTACGAGCAGTACTTC. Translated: CASSGAGASYEQYF.

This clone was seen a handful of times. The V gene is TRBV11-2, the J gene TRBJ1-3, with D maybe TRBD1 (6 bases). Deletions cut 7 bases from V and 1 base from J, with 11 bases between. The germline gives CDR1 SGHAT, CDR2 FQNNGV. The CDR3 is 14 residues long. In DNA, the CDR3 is TGTGCCAGCAACCTAGGGGGGTCTGGAAACACCATATATTTT. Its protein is CASNLGGSGNTIYF.

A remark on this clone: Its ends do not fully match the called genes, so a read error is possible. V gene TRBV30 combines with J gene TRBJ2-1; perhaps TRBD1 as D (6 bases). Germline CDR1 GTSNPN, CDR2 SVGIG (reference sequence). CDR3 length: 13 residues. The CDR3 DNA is TGTGCCTGTAGTGGGGGCACCGACAATGAGCAGTTCTTC. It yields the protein CACSGGTDNEQFF.

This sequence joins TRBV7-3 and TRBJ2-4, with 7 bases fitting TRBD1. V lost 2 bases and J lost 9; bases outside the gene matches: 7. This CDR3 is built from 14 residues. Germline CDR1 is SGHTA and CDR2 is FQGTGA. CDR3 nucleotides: TGTGCCAGCAGCTTACTAGGTTCAGGGGGCATTCAGTACTTC. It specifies CASSLLGSGGIQYF.

CDR3 protein: CASTEATNEKLFF. CDR3 DNA: TGTGCCAGTACTGAGGCAACTAATGAAAAACTGTTTTTT. The rearrangement uses TRBV19 and TRBJ1-4, with unresolved D. Germline CDR1 is LNHDA and CDR2 is SQIVND (reference sequence). The CDR3 loop spans 13 amino acids. With 7 bases removed from V and 0 bases from J, the gap between germline ends came to 6 bases.

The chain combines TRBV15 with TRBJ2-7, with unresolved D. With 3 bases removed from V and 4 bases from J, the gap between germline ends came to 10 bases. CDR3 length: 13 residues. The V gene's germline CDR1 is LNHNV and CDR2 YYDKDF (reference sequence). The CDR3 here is CATSRDPRYEQYF. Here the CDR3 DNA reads TGTGCCACCAGCAGGGACCCGCGGTACGAGCAGTACTTC.

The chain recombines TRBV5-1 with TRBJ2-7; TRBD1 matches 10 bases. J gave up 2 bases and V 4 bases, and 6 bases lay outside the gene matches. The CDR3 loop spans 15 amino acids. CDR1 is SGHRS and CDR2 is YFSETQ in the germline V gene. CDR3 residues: CASSVWTGGAYEQYF. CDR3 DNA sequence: TGCGCCAGCAGCGTATGGACAGGGGGTGCCTACGAGCAGTACTTC.

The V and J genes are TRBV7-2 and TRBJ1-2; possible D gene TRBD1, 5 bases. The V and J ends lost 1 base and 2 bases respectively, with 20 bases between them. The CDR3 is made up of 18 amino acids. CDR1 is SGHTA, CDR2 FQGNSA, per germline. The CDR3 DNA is TGTGCCAGCAGCTTAGGGAGTATGGGGCGGAATTCAAACTATGGCTACACCTTC. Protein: CASSLGSMGRNSNYGYTF.

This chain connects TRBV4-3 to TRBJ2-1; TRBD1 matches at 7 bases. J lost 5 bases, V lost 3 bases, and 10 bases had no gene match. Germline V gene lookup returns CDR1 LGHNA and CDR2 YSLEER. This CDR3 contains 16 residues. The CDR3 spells CASSHLTGSPNNEQFF. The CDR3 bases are TGCGCCAGCAGCCACCTGACAGGGAGCCCCAACAATGAGCAGTTCTTC.

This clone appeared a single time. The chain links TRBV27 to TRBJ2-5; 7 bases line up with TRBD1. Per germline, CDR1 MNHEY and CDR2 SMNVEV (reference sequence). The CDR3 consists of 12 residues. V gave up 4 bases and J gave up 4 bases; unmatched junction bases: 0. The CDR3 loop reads CASSYRGETQYF. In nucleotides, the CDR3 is TGTGCCAGCAGTTACAGGGGAGAGACCCAGTACTTC.